These T cell receptor beta chains were read from a single sample in a study of T cells in Graves' hyperthyroidism and ophthalmopathy. Each CDR3 protein gets one entry after TCRdb re-called the multiplex PCR reads with MiXCR. The sample carries about 360,000 distinct CDR3 sequences, under 15% recorded once. Sequenced input: blood. These receptors came from a woman aged 18 to 35 with Graves' hyperthyroidism. Each CDR3 is given with its conserved first and last residue. The D gene is left open where the match is weak. Part of the rows lack a size; the others show once, few, many or a class for expanded clones.

j_call: TRBJ2-6; clone_size: many; v_call: TRBV28; d_call: -; cdr3_nt: TGTGCCAGCAGCCTCGGACGCTCTGGGGCCAACGTCCTGACTTTC; cdr3_aa: CASSLGRSGANVLTF
j_call: TRBJ1-6; clone_size: -; v_call: TRBV25-1; d_call: -; cdr3_nt: TGTGCCAGCAGTCATTTGACAGGAAAAAATTCACCCCTCCACTTT; cdr3_aa: CASSHLTGKNSPLHF
j_call: TRBJ1-1; clone_size: many; v_call: TRBV27; d_call: -; cdr3_nt: TGTGCCAGCAGGGCAGATATGAACACTGAAGCTTTCTTT; cdr3_aa: CASRADMNTEAFF
j_call: TRBJ1-2; clone_size: -; v_call: TRBV6-1; d_call: -; cdr3_nt: TGTGCCAGCAGACTCCTGGGGAGGACCGGGGAAGATGGCTACACCTTC; cdr3_aa: CASRLLGRTGEDGYTF
j_call: TRBJ2-3; clone_size: many; v_call: TRBV7-2; d_call: TRBD1; cdr3_nt: TGTGCCAGCAGTCGGGACAGGGGGCGAACAGATACGCAGTATTTT; cdr3_aa: CASSRDRGRTDTQYF
j_call: TRBJ2-7; clone_size: many; v_call: TRBV28; d_call: -; cdr3_nt: TGTGCCAGCAGGACCCAGACCGACATCTACGAGCAGTACTTC; cdr3_aa: CASRTQTDIYEQYF
j_call: TRBJ2-7; clone_size: many; v_call: TRBV6-2/TRBV6-3; d_call: TRBD1; cdr3_nt: TGTGCCAGCACCTCCCCGGGACAGGGGCGCGAGCAGTACTTC; cdr3_aa: CASTSPGQGREQYF
j_call: TRBJ1-6; clone_size: many; v_call: TRBV20-1; d_call: -; cdr3_nt: TGCAGTGCTAGAGTGGAACAGCGGTTGGATTCACCCCTCCACTTT; cdr3_aa: CSARVEQRLDSPLHF
j_call: TRBJ1-6; clone_size: many; v_call: TRBV3-1; d_call: -; cdr3_nt: TGTGCCAGCAGCTTCGGCCGGCCGACGGAGGCAAATAATTCACCCCTCCACTTT; cdr3_aa: CASSFGRPTEANNSPLHF
j_call: TRBJ2-3; clone_size: many; v_call: TRBV2; d_call: TRBD2; cdr3_nt: TGTGCCAGCAGTGAAGCTGTAGGGTCTAGCGGGAGGGCCCTTCAAGATACGCAGTATTTT; cdr3_aa: CASSEAVGSSGRALQDTQYF
j_call: TRBJ2-2; clone_size: many; v_call: TRBV12-3/TRBV12-4; d_call: -; cdr3_nt: TGTGCCAGCAGCGCTGGGCAGGGAAGCGGCGGGGAGCTGTTTTTT; cdr3_aa: CASSAGQGSGGELFF
j_call: TRBJ1-3; clone_size: many; v_call: TRBV2; d_call: -; cdr3_nt: TGTGCCAGCAGCGAGTCTGGAAACACCATATATTTT; cdr3_aa: CASSESGNTIYF
j_call: TRBJ2-2; clone_size: many; v_call: TRBV29-1; d_call: -; cdr3_nt: TGCAGCGCCTACACAACCGGGGAGCTGTTTTTT; cdr3_aa: CSAYTTGELFF
j_call: TRBJ1-5; clone_size: many; v_call: TRBV2; d_call: -; cdr3_nt: TGTGCCAGCGAAAGGGGCGATAGCAATCAGCCCCAGCATTTT; cdr3_aa: CASERGDSNQPQHF
j_call: TRBJ1-1; clone_size: many; v_call: TRBV5-1; d_call: -; cdr3_nt: TGCGCCAGCAGCTTGTCGGGCAGTTTGAGTACTGAAGCTTTCTTT; cdr3_aa: CASSLSGSLSTEAFF
j_call: TRBJ1-5; clone_size: many; v_call: TRBV12-3/TRBV12-4; d_call: TRBD1; cdr3_nt: TGTGCCAGCAGTTTATCAGGGGGGGGCAATCAGCCCCAGCATTTT; cdr3_aa: CASSLSGGGNQPQHF
j_call: TRBJ2-1; clone_size: many; v_call: TRBV20-1; d_call: TRBD1; cdr3_nt: TGCAGTGCTAGTAGGACAGGGTCGGACAATGAGCAGTTCTTC; cdr3_aa: CSASRTGSDNEQFF
j_call: TRBJ1-2; clone_size: few; v_call: TRBV19; d_call: -; cdr3_nt: TGTGCCAGTAGTTTCGCCCTTACCGGGACTTACGGGGCTTACTATGGCTACACCTTC; cdr3_aa: CASSFALTGTYGAYYGYTF
j_call: TRBJ2-2; clone_size: many; v_call: TRBV7-3; d_call: -; cdr3_nt: TGTGCCAGCAGCGTAGGAGTACACCAAGGGGAGCTGTTTTTT; cdr3_aa: CASSVGVHQGELFF
j_call: TRBJ1-5; clone_size: -; v_call: TRBV20-1; d_call: -; cdr3_nt: TGCAGTGCTAGAGAGTCCACGGGAACAGGGCAGCCCCAGCATTTT; cdr3_aa: CSARESTGTGQPQHF
j_call: TRBJ1-1; clone_size: many; v_call: TRBV18; d_call: TRBD1; cdr3_nt: TGTGCCAGCTCACGTAATACAGGGGAGGGAACTGAAGCTTTCTTT; cdr3_aa: CASSRNTGEGTEAFF
j_call: TRBJ1-2; clone_size: many; v_call: TRBV7-8; d_call: -; cdr3_nt: TGTGCCAGCAGCGTTCGATTCGGGAGCGAGGGATCCGAGGACTATGGCTACACCTTC; cdr3_aa: CASSVRFGSEGSEDYGYTF
j_call: TRBJ2-2; clone_size: many; v_call: TRBV29-1; d_call: -; cdr3_nt: TGCAGCGTTCGGTCGCAGGCGAACACCGGGGAGCTGTTTTTT; cdr3_aa: CSVRSQANTGELFF
j_call: TRBJ2-1; clone_size: many; v_call: TRBV11-2; d_call: TRBD1; cdr3_nt: TGTGCCACAAGGACAGGGGGGTACAATGAGCAGTTCTTC; cdr3_aa: CATRTGGYNEQFF
j_call: TRBJ1-4; clone_size: many; v_call: TRBV29-1; d_call: -; cdr3_nt: TGCAGCGTAAAAGTAGGGGCTACTAATGAAAAACTGTTTTTT; cdr3_aa: CSVKVGATNEKLFF
j_call: TRBJ2-3; clone_size: -; v_call: TRBV14; d_call: -; cdr3_nt: TGTGCCAGCAGCCGCCGACAGACCACAGATACGCAGTATTTT; cdr3_aa: CASSRRQTTDTQYF
j_call: TRBJ1-6; clone_size: many; v_call: TRBV18; d_call: TRBD1; cdr3_nt: TGTGCCAGCGCCACAATAGGGGGCCAGGGTTCACCCCTCCACTTT; cdr3_aa: CASATIGGQGSPLHF
j_call: TRBJ2-5; clone_size: many; v_call: TRBV2; d_call: -; cdr3_nt: TGTGCCAGCAGTGAAAGGTTGGAAGAGACCCAGTACTTC; cdr3_aa: CASSERLEETQYF
j_call: TRBJ2-1; clone_size: few; v_call: TRBV5-6; d_call: -; cdr3_nt: TGTGCCAGCAGCACCCGGCTGAGCTCCTACAATGAGCAGTTCTTC; cdr3_aa: CASSTRLSSYNEQFF
j_call: TRBJ2-7; clone_size: many; v_call: TRBV27; d_call: TRBD2; cdr3_nt: TGTGCCAGCAGTACAGGACTAGCGGGGGGTGCCTACGAGCAGTACTTC; cdr3_aa: CASSTGLAGGAYEQYF
j_call: TRBJ1-1; clone_size: many; v_call: TRBV4-3; d_call: -; cdr3_nt: TGCGCCAGCAGCCATCACCAGGGGATGAACACTGAAGCTTTCTTT; cdr3_aa: CASSHHQGMNTEAFF
j_call: TRBJ2-1; clone_size: many; v_call: TRBV7-9; d_call: TRBD2; cdr3_nt: TGTGCCAGCAGCTCCCCCTTGGGCGGGAGGGCCGACAATGAGCAGTTCTTC; cdr3_aa: CASSSPLGGRADNEQFF
j_call: TRBJ1-6; clone_size: few; v_call: TRBV20-1; d_call: TRBD1; cdr3_nt: TGCAGTGCTAGGGCAGGGGGCCTCAATTCACCCCTCCACTTT; cdr3_aa: CSARAGGLNSPLHF
j_call: TRBJ2-1; clone_size: -; v_call: TRBV27; d_call: -; cdr3_nt: TGTGCCAGCAGTTTAACTGGGTTTAATGAGCAGTTCTTC; cdr3_aa: CASSLTGFNEQFF
j_call: TRBJ2-2; clone_size: few; v_call: TRBV30; d_call: TRBD2; cdr3_nt: TGTGCCTGGAATAGGGCTAGCGGGAGCGGGGAGCTGTTTTTT; cdr3_aa: CAWNRASGSGELFF
j_call: TRBJ2-5; clone_size: many; v_call: TRBV2; d_call: -; cdr3_nt: TGTGCCGCACAGGGGGGGCGTGAAGAGACCCAGTACTTC; cdr3_aa: CAAQGGREETQYF
j_call: TRBJ1-4; clone_size: many; v_call: TRBV3-1; d_call: -; cdr3_nt: TGTGCCAGCAGCCAAGATCCTCTCGGCACAAATGAAAAACTGTTTTTT; cdr3_aa: CASSQDPLGTNEKLFF
j_call: TRBJ1-1; clone_size: -; v_call: TRBV19; d_call: TRBD1; cdr3_nt: TGTGCCAGTAGCCCGCCGGGACAGGGGATGGGCACTGAAGCTTTCTTT; cdr3_aa: CASSPPGQGMGTEAFF
j_call: TRBJ2-7; clone_size: few; v_call: TRBV6-2/TRBV6-3; d_call: TRBD1; cdr3_nt: TGTGCCAGCAGTTACTCGTCAGGGGGCCTCTACGAGCAGTACTTC; cdr3_aa: CASSYSSGGLYEQYF
j_call: TRBJ1-6; clone_size: many; v_call: TRBV2; d_call: TRBD1; cdr3_nt: TGTGCCAGCAGTGAAGTGGGACAGGGAATACCTTCACCCCTCCACTTT; cdr3_aa: CASSEVGQGIPSPLHF
j_call: TRBJ2-5; clone_size: many; v_call: TRBV2; d_call: -; cdr3_nt: TGTGCCAGCAGTGATCTGGACAGAAGGGAGACCCAGTACTTC; cdr3_aa: CASSDLDRRETQYF
j_call: TRBJ2-5; clone_size: -; v_call: TRBV7-9; d_call: TRBD2; cdr3_nt: TGTGCCAGCAGGCCGACTAGCGGGAGGGCCGTCGAGACCCAGTACTTC; cdr3_aa: CASRPTSGRAVETQYF
j_call: TRBJ1-1; clone_size: many; v_call: TRBV27; d_call: -; cdr3_nt: TGTGCCAGCAGTTTACAAGGGCGAGGTGAAGCTTTCTTT; cdr3_aa: CASSLQGRGEAFF
j_call: TRBJ2-5; clone_size: few; v_call: TRBV9; d_call: TRBD2; cdr3_nt: TGTGCCAGCAGCGTAGAACTAGCGGGGAAGACCCAGTACTTC; cdr3_aa: CASSVELAGKTQYF
j_call: TRBJ2-7; clone_size: many; v_call: TRBV5-5; d_call: TRBD1; cdr3_nt: TGTGCCAGCAGCTACGGACAGGAGTCCTACGAGCAGTACTTC; cdr3_aa: CASSYGQESYEQYF
j_call: TRBJ2-3; clone_size: -; v_call: TRBV5-6; d_call: TRBD2; cdr3_nt: TGTGCCAGCAGCTTCCTCGCGGGGGGGCCCGGTAGCACAGATACGCAGTATTTT; cdr3_aa: CASSFLAGGPGSTDTQYF
j_call: TRBJ1-1; clone_size: many; v_call: TRBV6-1; d_call: -; cdr3_nt: TGTGCCAGCAGTGAAGGAGAGAACACTGAAGCTTTCTTT; cdr3_aa: CASSEGENTEAFF